A selection of T cell receptor beta chains follows, all from one sample in a study of shared clonotypes between healthy human individuals. Here immunoSEQ multiplex PCR was the method, and the copy in TCRdb shows in-frame clones only, minus some. The repertoire has 850,000 to 1,100,000 clones, about 80% of them found once; the top ten carry roughly 0.82%. Sequencing was performed on memory CD4+ T cells from PBMCs. The source of these receptors is a man aged 18 to 29 in good health. Some clones in this sample may be carry-over from other donors' samples. Each CDR3 is given with its conserved first and last residue. A D gene is named only where the DNA matches it firmly. Only some rows state a clone size, as once, few, many or a class for expanded clones.

-	-	TRBV7-8	TRBJ2-1	CASSIRDRREQFF	TGTGCCAGCAGCATTCGTGACAGACGTGAGCAGTTCTTC
-	TRBD1	TRBV28	TRBJ1-5	CASRDAGGGNQPQHF	TGTGCCAGCAGGGACGCAGGGGGTGGCAATCAGCCCCAGCATTTT
-	-	TRBV18	TRBJ1-2	CASSPLSGPEGNYGYTF	TGTGCCAGCTCACCGTTGAGCGGGCCGGAGGGAAACTATGGCTACACCTTC
-	TRBD2	TRBV7-3	TRBJ2-1	CASSSTAGGYNEQFF	TGTGCCAGCAGCTCAACAGCGGGAGGCTACAATGAGCAGTTCTTC
-	TRBD1	TRBV30	TRBJ2-7	CAWSLGDRGVDGQYF	TGTGCCTGGAGTCTAGGGGACAGGGGGGTTGATGGGCAGTACTTC
-	-	TRBV7-3	TRBJ2-5	CASSPTIRETQYF	TGTGCCAGCAGCCCTACGATTCGAGAGACCCAGTACTTC
-	-	TRBV5-4	TRBJ2-1	CASSLGRVGSGEQFF	TGTGCCAGCAGCTTGGGCCGGGTTGGCTCGGGTGAGCAGTTCTTC
-	TRBD1	TRBV6-9	TRBJ1-6	CASAGQGTVYSPLHF	TGTGCCAGCGCGGGACAGGGTACTGTTTATTCACCCCTCCACTTT
-	TRBD1	TRBV28	TRBJ2-3	CASSLWGQGGTDTQYF	TGTGCCAGCAGTTTATGGGGACAGGGCGGCACAGATACGCAGTATTTT
-	TRBD2	TRBV7-9	TRBJ2-1	CATKTSDPYNEQFF	TGTGCCACTAAGACTAGCGACCCCTACAATGAGCAGTTCTTC
-	-	TRBV5-1	TRBJ2-1	CASSLSDPSYNEQFF	TGCGCCAGCAGCTTGTCGGACCCCTCCTACAATGAGCAGTTCTTC
-	-	TRBV9	TRBJ2-6	CASSVLSESDVLTF	TGTGCCAGCAGCGTCCTGTCAGAATCGGACGTCCTGACTTTC
-	-	TRBV6-5	TRBJ1-2	CASSYSLGEAYGYTF	TGTGCCAGCAGTTACTCGTTGGGGGAGGCGTATGGCTACACCTTC
-	-	TRBV5-1	TRBJ2-7	CASSFGARGPASSYEQYF	TGCGCCAGCAGCTTCGGCGCCAGGGGTCCTGCTAGCTCCTACGAGCAGTACTTC
-	-	TRBV11-2	TRBJ1-4	CASSFAREKLFF	TGTGCCAGCAGCTTCGCTCGGGAAAAACTGTTTTTT
-	-	TRBV27	TRBJ2-3	CASSLLRGVTDTQYF	TGTGCCAGCAGTTTGTTAAGGGGTGTCACAGATACGCAGTATTTT
-	TRBD1	TRBV5-1	TRBJ1-2	CASSAAGQDYGYTF	TGCGCCAGCAGCGCCGCCGGACAGGACTATGGCTACACCTTC
-	-	TRBV14	TRBJ2-1	CASSQKQGGSVYNEQFF	TGTGCCAGCAGCCAAAAGCAGGGGGGGAGTGTATACAATGAGCAGTTCTTC
-	TRBD2	TRBV5-1	TRBJ2-1	CASSLVQREDNEQFF	TGCGCCAGCAGCTTGGTCCAGCGGGAGGACAATGAGCAGTTCTTC
-	-	TRBV30	TRBJ1-4	CACYREAGAEKLFF	TGTGCCTGTTATCGGGAGGCAGGGGCTGAAAAACTGTTTTTT
once	-	TRBV29-1	TRBJ2-1	CSVEEGRRAGEQFF	TGCAGCGTTGAAGAGGGTCGGCGGGCGGGTGAGCAGTTCTTC
-	TRBD1	TRBV30	TRBJ1-4	CAWSRTGISEKLFF	TGTGCCTGGAGTCGGACAGGGATAAGTGAAAAACTGTTTTTT
-	-	TRBV30	TRBJ2-7	CAWSVGGGNEQYF	TGTGCCTGGAGTGTTGGGGGTGGGAACGAGCAGTACTTC
once	-	TRBV10-3	TRBJ1-1	CAIKKSPDNTEAFF	TGTGCCATCAAGAAGTCCCCTGACAACACTGAAGCTTTCTTT
-	TRBD1	TRBV5-1	TRBJ2-1	CASSFPLNRDRGSYNEQFF	TGCGCCAGCAGCTTTCCACTAAACCGGGACAGGGGATCCTACAATGAGCAGTTCTTC
-	TRBD2	TRBV5-4	TRBJ2-3	CASSLGAGGLGDTQYF	TGTGCCAGCAGCTTGGGCGCGGGAGGACTTGGAGATACGCAGTATTTT
-	-	TRBV6-1	TRBJ1-2	CASSDIGGRYYGYTF	TGTGCCAGCAGTGATATCGGGGGAAGGTACTATGGCTACACCTTC
-	-	TRBV18	TRBJ1-2	CASSPQGRSNYGYTF	TGTGCCAGCTCACCACAAGGACGGTCTAACTATGGCTACACCTTC
few	TRBD1	TRBV27	TRBJ1-2	CASSPQGATRGYTF	TGTGCCAGCAGTCCACAGGGGGCGACGCGTGGCTACACCTTC
-	TRBD2	TRBV9	TRBJ2-4	CASSAGEGNIQYF	TGTGCCAGCTCGGCGGGAGAGGGAAACATTCAGTACTTC
-	-	TRBV21-1	TRBJ1-2	CASSKGAGAPRYYGYTF	TGTGCCAGCAGCAAAGGGGCAGGGGCTCCCCGCTACTATGGCTACACCTTC
-	-	TRBV7-3	TRBJ1-2	CASSLGTGLEEGYTF	TGTGCCAGCAGCTTAGGAACAGGGTTAGAGGAAGGCTACACCTTC
-	-	TRBV6-1	TRBJ2-5	CASSEGGVTQYF	TGTGCCAGCAGTGAAGGAGGGGTGACCCAGTACTTC
-	TRBD1	TRBV6-1	TRBJ1-2	CASSEALGGASGYTF	TGTGCCAGCAGTGAAGCTCTAGGGGGCGCGAGTGGCTACACCTTC
once	-	TRBV29-1	TRBJ2-7	CSTRDGLTGEQYF	TGCTCTACCCGGGACGGCCTTACAGGCGAGCAGTACTTC
-	-	TRBV7-9	TRBJ1-4	CASSQATPTNEKLFF	TGTGCCAGCAGCCAAGCGACACCAACTAATGAAAAACTGTTTTTT
-	-	TRBV28	TRBJ2-3	CASSFLGDTQYF	TGTGCCAGCAGTTTCCTTGGAGATACGCAGTATTTT
-	-	TRBV11-3	TRBJ2-1	CASSRDSTGGRPSYNEQFF	TGTGCCAGCAGCCGGGACAGTACGGGCGGGAGGCCCTCCTACAATGAGCAGTTCTTC
-	-	TRBV6-1	TRBJ1-2	CASSGRGFYGYTF	TGTGCCAGCAGTGGCAGGGGCTTCTATGGCTACACCTTC
few	-	TRBV6-4	TRBJ2-2	CASSDIGGRGSTGELFF	TGTGCCAGCAGTGACATAGGGGGACGTGGTAGCACCGGGGAGCTGTTTTTT
few	TRBD1	TRBV5-1	TRBJ2-5	CASRWTGEETQYF	TGCGCCAGCAGGTGGACAGGGGAAGAGACCCAGTACTTC
-	-	TRBV6-5	TRBJ1-5	CASSLRRGPQHF	TGTGCCAGCAGTTTAAGGAGGGGGCCCCAGCATTTT
-	-	TRBV27	TRBJ2-5	CASSLSANPYQETQYF	TGTGCCAGCAGTTTAAGCGCAAACCCGTACCAAGAGACCCAGTACTTC
-	-	TRBV6-5	TRBJ2-7	CASRRISSYEQYF	TGTGCCAGCAGACGGATAAGCTCCTACGAGCAGTACTTC
-	-	TRBV28	TRBJ1-1	CASSSAGRTEAFF	TGTGCCAGCAGTTCCGCGGGCCGGACTGAAGCTTTCTTT
-	-	TRBV6-1	TRBJ2-5	CASSSGGPAETQYF	TGTGCCAGCAGTTCAGGGGGGCCTGCAGAGACCCAGTACTTC
-	TRBD2	TRBV18	TRBJ2-1	CASSPVAGGHNEQFF	TGTGCCAGCTCACCCGTAGCGGGAGGCCACAATGAGCAGTTCTTC
-	-	TRBV6-6	TRBJ1-2	CASSYSKGNYGYTF	TGTGCCAGCAGTTACTCGAAGGGTAACTATGGCTACACCTTC